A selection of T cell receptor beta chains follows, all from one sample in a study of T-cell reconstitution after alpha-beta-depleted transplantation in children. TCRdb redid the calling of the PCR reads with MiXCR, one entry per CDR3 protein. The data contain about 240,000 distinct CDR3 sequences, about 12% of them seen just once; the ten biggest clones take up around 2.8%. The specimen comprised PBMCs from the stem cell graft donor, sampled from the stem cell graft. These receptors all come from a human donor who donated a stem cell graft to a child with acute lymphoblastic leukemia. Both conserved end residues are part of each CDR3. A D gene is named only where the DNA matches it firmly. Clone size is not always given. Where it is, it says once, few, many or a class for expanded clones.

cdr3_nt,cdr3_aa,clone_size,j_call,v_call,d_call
TGCAGTGCTAGCGGAGGAAGAGAAGCGCAGTATTTT,CSASGGREAQYF,many,TRBJ2-3,TRBV20-1,.
TGTGCCAGCAGTTACTCTGGACAGGGAGACTATGGCTACACCTTC,CASSYSGQGDYGYTF,many,TRBJ1-2,TRBV6-5,TRBD1
TGTGCCAGCAGCTTATCGGTTCGGACGGGAAACACTGAAGCTTTCTTT,CASSLSVRTGNTEAFF,.,TRBJ1-1,TRBV7-2,.
TGTGCCAGCAGTGAATGGGGCCAGGGCCCCTCGGTTGGCTACACCTTC,CASSEWGQGPSVGYTF,many,TRBJ1-2,TRBV25-1,.
TGTGCCAGCAGCTTGGCTCTGACAGGGGTCAGCTACGAGCAGTACTTC,CASSLALTGVSYEQYF,.,TRBJ2-7,TRBV7-2,TRBD1
TGTGCCAGCAGCGAGCCAGGGGCAAGGGACGAGCAGTACTTC,CASSEPGARDEQYF,many,TRBJ2-7,TRBV27,.
TGTGCCAGCAGCGGACAGGTTACCTCCTACAATGAGCAGTTCTTC,CASSGQVTSYNEQFF,.,TRBJ2-1,TRBV9,.
TGTGCCAGCAGCCACGTGGGTAGGGTGGATGAGCAGTTCTTC,CASSHVGRVDEQFF,.,TRBJ2-1,TRBV12-3/TRBV12-4,.
TGCGCCAGCACGGCAATAGCGGGGGCCTACGAGCAGTACTTC,CASTAIAGAYEQYF,many,TRBJ2-7,TRBV10-2,TRBD2
TGTGCCAGCACGAGACTTGTGAAAGAGACCCAGTACTTC,CASTRLVKETQYF,many,TRBJ2-5,TRBV2,.
TGCGCCAGCAGCTCGGGACAGCTCTACAATGAGCAGTTCTTC,CASSSGQLYNEQFF,many,TRBJ2-1,TRBV5-1,TRBD1
TGTGCCAGCAGTTTGGTGCAGGGCCCCTACGAGCAGTACTTC,CASSLVQGPYEQYF,many,TRBJ2-7,TRBV27,.
TGTGCCAGCTCACCCGACAGACACAATCAGCCCCAGCATTTT,CASSPDRHNQPQHF,many,TRBJ1-5,TRBV18,.
TGTGCCAGCAGCCAGGAACAGGACTCTGGAAACACCATATATTTT,CASSQEQDSGNTIYF,many,TRBJ1-3,TRBV7-2,.
TGCGCCAGCAGCTTGTATTTAAGCGGTGGCGGCCTACCTTCCTACGAGCAGTACTTC,CASSLYLSGGGLPSYEQYF,many,TRBJ2-7,TRBV5-1,.
TGTGCCAGCAGCTTAGGCGGGAATAATTCACCCCTCCACTTT,CASSLGGNNSPLHF,many,TRBJ1-6,TRBV7-9,.
TGTGCCAGCAGTTCCCTCGGCAGTGGCCTAGCCAAAAACATTCAGTACTTC,CASSSLGSGLAKNIQYF,.,TRBJ2-4,TRBV28,.